This T cell receptor beta chain appears in the sequencing data of a study of T cells in Graves' hyperthyroidism and ophthalmopathy. Study overall: The authors collected peripheral blood at initial diagnosis, before any treatment. Broader study findings: A 13 V-J model separated ophthalmopathy from stable hyperthyroidism. Blood shared most expanded thyroid clonotypes above 0.001.

This clonotype has at least ten counts. Its antigen is not known. RNA transcripts served as the template for amplifying TCR beta CDR3 regions. Using the HTBI primer set, a first-round RT-PCR was run on the TCR CDR3. MiXCR, run by TCRdb on the multiplex PCR reads, gives a single entry per CDR3 protein. Of about 290,000 distinct CDR3 sequences listed, more than 10% were seen once; the top ten hold about 8%. Per germline, CDR1 LGHNT and CDR2 FRNRAP. Trimming removed 5 bases at V and 3 bases at J, with 5 bases between. The CDR3 is made up of 12 amino acids. The authors took PBMCs from 10 ml fresh peripheral blood.

The sequence derives from a woman aged 25 to 39 with Graves' hyperthyroidism that later progressed to Graves' ophthalmopathy. The J gene is TRBJ2-1, the V gene TRBV12-5; D not certain. What was sequenced was blood. The CDR3 DNA sequence: TGTGCTAGTGGTCGAAACTACAATGAGCAGTTCTTC. Amino acids: CASGRNYNEQFF.